The 17 T cell receptor beta chains below all came from one sample that was sequenced in a study of T cell repertoires in cytomegalovirus infection (dated 2019 in TCRdb). The sequencing machine was an Illumina HiSeq 1500. TCRdb trimmed the raw reads at Q25, called clones with MiXCR and kept productive beta chains. CDR3 protein sequences are deduplicated, and each keeps its most common genes and DNA. The table for this sample lists roughly 200,000 distinct CDR3 sequences; approximately 18% of them were counted only once. The leading ten clones occupy under 30% of the sample. The specimen sequenced was CD8+ T cells from PBMCs. The source is a human donor in good health (CMV status not recorded). Some clones in this sample may be carry-over from other donors' samples.

This rearrangement joins TRBV6-6 to TRBJ2-1, with D tentatively TRBD2 (5 bases). V was cut by 2 bases and J by 7 bases, with 6 bases left in between. This CDR3 is 12 amino acids long. Per germline, CDR1 MNHNY and CDR2 SVGAGI (reference sequence). CDR3 sequence reads: CASSYRRNEQFF. CDR3 DNA: TGTGCCAGCAGTTACAGGAGGAATGAGCAGTTCTTC.

The chain links TRBV7-2 to TRBJ2-7; TRBD1 might be the D (5 bases). Germline V gives CDR1 SGHTA, CDR2 FQGNSA. V was shortened by 6 bases and J by 1 base, with 19 bases between the two germline ends. The CDR3 sequence is 16 residues long. CDR3 loop: CASRKPGLLGSYEQYF. The CDR3 DNA reads as TGTGCCAGCAGGAAGCCAGGGTTATTGGGTTCCTACGAGCAGTACTTC.

The chain uses TRBV7-9 and TRBJ2-7; weak D call: TRBD1 (7 bases). CDR3 length equals 14 residues. V was pared by 4 bases and J by 7 bases, with 17 bases between. The germline CDR1 and CDR2 sequences are SEHNR and FQNEAQ (reference sequence). This CDR3 is CASSYGGTEAEQYF. CDR3 DNA: TGTGCCAGCAGCTATGGGGGGACAGAGGCGGAGCAGTACTTC.

This clonotype was seen more than once but under ten times. The chain joins TRBV6-8 to TRBJ2-7; D call uncertain. This CDR3 comprises 14 residues. Trimming removed 6 bases from V and 1 base from J, with 13 bases in between. Germline V gene data show CDR1 as MNHGY and CDR2 as SAAAGT. CDR3 sequence reads: CASSQTDGSYEQYF. The DNA for the CDR3 is TGTGCCAGCAGCCAAACGGACGGGTCCTACGAGCAGTACTTC.

The rearrangement uses TRBV28 and TRBJ1-1, with D tentatively TRBD1 (5 bases). The length of the CDR3 is 10 residues. Germline CDR1 is MDHEN and CDR2 is SYDVKM. V shed 11 bases and J shed 11 bases, with 15 bases lying between them. CDR3 amino acids: CAPGGVDAFF. The CDR3 DNA is TGTGCCCCTGGGGGGGTGGATGCTTTCTTT.

V gene TRBV7-2 combines with J gene TRBJ2-5; possible D gene TRBD2, 6 bases. Trimming shortened V by 2 bases and J by 5 bases, and 15 bases separated the two germline ends. The CDR3 loop spans 15 amino acids. Germline V gives CDR1 SGHTA, CDR2 FQGNSA. CDR3 amino acids: CASSLNGGVSETQYF. The CDR3, as DNA: TGTGCCAGCAGCTTAAATGGAGGGGTCTCGGAGACCCAGTACTTC.

The chain is built from TRBV7-2 and TRBJ2-5, with 11 bases that match TRBD1. The CDR3 spans 15 residues. Germline V gene sequence: CDR1 SGHTA, CDR2 FQGNSA. V was clipped by 4 bases and J by 5 bases; unmatched bases: 6. For the CDR3, the DNA is TGTGCCAGCAGCTACCGGACAGGGGGCCAGGAGACCCAGTACTTC. Protein: CASSYRTGGQETQYF.

This clonotype has only a few counts. Its ends do not fully match the called genes, so a read error is possible. This chain links TRBV29-1 with TRBJ2-1, with TRBD2 matching over 8 bases. Germline lookup yields CDR1 SQVTM and CDR2 ANQGSEA. This CDR3 comprises 14 residues. In DNA, the CDR3 is TGCAGCGTCGGCCTACGACGGGGGGGCTTTGAGCGGTTCTTC. It translates to CSVGLRRGGFERFF.

V and J are TRBV7-9 and TRBJ1-6; TRBD1 agrees at 8 bases. Losses at the gene ends were 5 bases for V and 7 bases for J; bases not matched to a gene: 7. Germline loops: CDR1 SEHNR, CDR2 FQNEAQ (reference sequence). The CDR3 length is 15 residues. The DNA for the CDR3 is TGTGCCAGCAGCCCTCGGACAGGGACCAATTCACCCCTCCACTTT. It yields the protein CASSPRTGTNSPLHF.

V usage is TRBV12-3 or TRBV12-4 and J usage is TRBJ1-2; 9 nucleotides line up with TRBD1. V shed 6 bases, J shed 8 bases, and the junction held 13 bases outside the gene matches. This CDR3 spans 15 amino acids. The CDR3 reads CASRGPGTGYTGYTF. In DNA, the CDR3 is TGTGCCAGCAGGGGTCCCGGGACAGGGTACACAGGCTACACCTTC.

This clonotype was observed a handful of times. The chain couples TRBV4-1 to TRBJ1-1; D may be TRBD1 (6 bases). Germline CDR1 and CDR2: MGHRA and YSYEKL. This CDR3 region has 16 residues. The V end was cut by 2 bases, the J end by 0 bases, with 13 bases between. CDR3 sequence: CASSQPGQWVNTEAFF. For the CDR3, the DNA is TGCGCCAGCAGCCAACCTGGACAGTGGGTGAACACTGAAGCTTTCTTT.

This sequence joins TRBV4-1 and TRBJ2-5, with unresolved D. CDR1 is MGHRA, CDR2 YSYEKL, per germline. The CDR3 is 15 residues long. Trimming took 1 base from V and 2 from J, leaving 11 bases between them. For the CDR3, the DNA is TGCGCCAGCAGCCAAGTGCAGGAGCTACAAGAGACCCAGTACTTC. Its protein is CASSQVQELQETQYF.

This sequence joins TRBV7-8 and TRBJ1-4; D not certain. The V gene lost 1 base and the J gene lost 7 bases, with 7 bases spanning the gap. CDR1 and CDR2 from the germline V gene are SGHVS and FQNEAQ. The CDR3 is made up of 13 amino acids. Written as DNA, the CDR3 is TGTGCCAGCAGCTTAGGCGCTGGTGAAAAACTGTTTTTT. Residues: CASSLGAGEKLFF.

The chain recombines TRBV7-2 with TRBJ1-5; 7 positions match TRBD1. This CDR3 has 19 residues. Germline CDR1 SGHTA, CDR2 FQGNSA. J was trimmed by 2 bases and V by 1 base; bases with no gene match: 14. CDR3: CASSLDGDRELRGNQPQHF. The CDR3 DNA follows: TGTGCCAGCAGCTTAGACGGGGACAGAGAACTTCGTGGCAATCAGCCCCAGCATTTT.

This clonotype occurred a few times. This chain links TRBV7-6 with TRBJ2-3; D unclear. Looked up from germline, CDR1 is SGHVS and CDR2 is FNYEAQ. This CDR3 contains 12 residues. Trimming took off 10 bases at V and 3 bases at J, with 11 bases between the two ends. The CDR3 here is CATTGGTDTQYF. DNA of the CDR3: TGTGCCACGACGGGTGGAACAGATACGCAGTATTTT. Full variable domain (outside the CDR3, taken from reference TRBV7-6 and TRBJ2-3): GAGVSQSPRYKVTKRGQDVALRCDPISGHVSLYWYRQALGQGPEFLTYFNYEAQQDKSGLPNDRFSAERPEGSISTLTIQRTEQRDSAMYRCATTGGTDTQYFGPGTRLTVL.

This clonotype turned up a few times. The chain combines TRBV7-9 with TRBJ2-1; possible D gene TRBD2, 5 bases. Germline values: CDR1 SEHNR, CDR2 FQNEAQ (reference sequence). V was cut by 4 bases and J by 0 bases, with 22 bases left in between. The CDR3 contains 19 residues. CDR3 coding DNA: TGTGCCAGCAGCTCTCCGCATTGGACTGATTCGAGCTCCTACAATGAGCAGTTCTTC. Translating it yields CASSSPHWTDSSSYNEQFF.

This rearrangement joins TRBV7-9 to TRBJ2-5; unclear D gene. CDR1 is SEHNR, CDR2 FQNEAQ, per germline (reference sequence). The CDR3 is 14 residues long. Trimming stripped 2 bases from V and 4 bases from J, with 11 bases between. The CDR3 DNA follows: TGTGCCAGCAGCTTAAAGCTTGCCGCAGAGACCCAGTACTTC. Translating it yields CASSLKLAAETQYF.